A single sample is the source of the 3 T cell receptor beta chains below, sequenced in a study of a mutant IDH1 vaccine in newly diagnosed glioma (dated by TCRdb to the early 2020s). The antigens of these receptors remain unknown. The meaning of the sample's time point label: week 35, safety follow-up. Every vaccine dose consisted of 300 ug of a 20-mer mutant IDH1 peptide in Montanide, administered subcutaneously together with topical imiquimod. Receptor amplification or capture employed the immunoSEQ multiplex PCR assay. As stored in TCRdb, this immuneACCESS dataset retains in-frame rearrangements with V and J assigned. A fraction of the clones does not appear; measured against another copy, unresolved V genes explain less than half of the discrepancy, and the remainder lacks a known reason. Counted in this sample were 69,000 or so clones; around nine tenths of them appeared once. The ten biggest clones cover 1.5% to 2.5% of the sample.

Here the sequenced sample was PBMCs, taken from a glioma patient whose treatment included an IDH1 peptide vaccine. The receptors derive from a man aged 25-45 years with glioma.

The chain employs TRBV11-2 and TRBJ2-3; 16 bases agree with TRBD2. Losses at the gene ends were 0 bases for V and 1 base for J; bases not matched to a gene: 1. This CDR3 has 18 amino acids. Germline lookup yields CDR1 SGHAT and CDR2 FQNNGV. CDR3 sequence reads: CASSLDGTSGRGTDTQYF. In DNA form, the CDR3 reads TGTGCCAGCAGCTTAGACGGGACTAGCGGGAGGGGCACAGATACGCAGTATTTT.

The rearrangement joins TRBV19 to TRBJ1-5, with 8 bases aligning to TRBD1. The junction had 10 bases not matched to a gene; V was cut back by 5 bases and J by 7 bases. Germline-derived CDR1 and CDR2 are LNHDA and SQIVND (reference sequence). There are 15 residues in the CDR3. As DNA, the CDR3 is TGTGCCAGTAGTTCGGACAGGGAAGTTTGGCAGCCCCAGCATTTT. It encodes CASSSDREVWQPQHF. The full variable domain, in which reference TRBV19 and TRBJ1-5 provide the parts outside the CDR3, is DGGITQSPKYLFRKEGQNVTLSCEQNLNHDAMYWYRQDPGQGLRLIYYSQIVNDFQKGDIAEGYSVSREKKESFPLTVTSAQKNPTAFYLCASSSDREVWQPQHFGDGTRLSIL.

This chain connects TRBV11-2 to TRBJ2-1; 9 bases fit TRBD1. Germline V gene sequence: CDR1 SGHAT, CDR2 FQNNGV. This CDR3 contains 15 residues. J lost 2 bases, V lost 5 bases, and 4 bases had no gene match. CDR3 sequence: CASSPRDRAYNEQFF. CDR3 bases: TGTGCCAGCAGCCCCCGGGACAGGGCCTACAATGAGCAGTTCTTC.